The rows below give T cell receptor beta chains drawn from one sample of a study of response to subunit inactivated influenza vaccine. TCRdb passed the RT-PCR reads through MiXCR, listing each CDR3 protein once. The repertoire consists of over 650,000 distinct CDR3 sequences, with about 18% occurring once and the leading ten covering under 13%. The specimen was PBMCs from blood, collected less than 6 days after vaccination. The receptors here all came from a man aged 50 to 60 who received an inactivated influenza vaccine. The CDR3 runs from the conserved cysteine through the conserved F or W. Each record gives: clone size, V gene, D gene, J gene, CDR3 DNA, CDR3 protein. The D gene is left open where the match is weak. Not every row has a clone size; where given, it reads once, few, many or a size class.

clone_size: NA
v_call: TRBV28
d_call: NA
j_call: TRBJ1-2
cdr3_nt: TGTGCCAGCAGTGACCTACAGAGGAGAAATGGCTACACCTTC
cdr3_aa: CASSDLQRRNGYTF

clone_size: few
v_call: TRBV7-9
d_call: NA
j_call: TRBJ2-5
cdr3_nt: TGTGCCAGCAGCTTATTATTCGAAACCCAGTACTTC
cdr3_aa: CASSLLFETQYF

clone_size: many
v_call: TRBV4-1
d_call: NA
j_call: TRBJ2-2
cdr3_nt: TGCGCCAGCAGGGGGTCAGGGGAGCTGTTTTTT
cdr3_aa: CASRGSGELFF

clone_size: NA
v_call: TRBV6-1
d_call: TRBD1
j_call: TRBJ2-6
cdr3_nt: TGTGCCAGCAGTCCGACAGGGGGCGCTTCTGGGGCCAACGTCCTGACTTTC
cdr3_aa: CASSPTGGASGANVLTF

clone_size: NA
v_call: TRBV6-1
d_call: NA
j_call: TRBJ2-1
cdr3_nt: TGTGCCAGCAGTGAACGACTAAGCGGTACCCGGAATGAGCAGTTCTTC
cdr3_aa: CASSERLSGTRNEQFF

clone_size: few
v_call: TRBV5-1
d_call: NA
j_call: TRBJ2-7
cdr3_nt: TGCGCCAGCAGCATTCTTTCCAGCGGTGACTACGAGCAGTACTTC
cdr3_aa: CASSILSSGDYEQYF

clone_size: few
v_call: TRBV7-2
d_call: NA
j_call: TRBJ2-1
cdr3_nt: TGTGCCAGCAGCTTAGTTGGGACCTCCTACAATGAGCAGTTCTTC
cdr3_aa: CASSLVGTSYNEQFF

clone_size: NA
v_call: TRBV6-2/TRBV6-3
d_call: NA
j_call: TRBJ1-1
cdr3_nt: TGTGCCAGCAGTCGATTGGGGGGCTTTGAAGCTTTCTTT
cdr3_aa: CASSRLGGFEAFF

clone_size: NA
v_call: TRBV6-5
d_call: TRBD2
j_call: TRBJ2-3
cdr3_nt: TGTGCCAGCAGTTACGGTGCGGGAGTGACAGATACGCAGTATTTT
cdr3_aa: CASSYGAGVTDTQYF

clone_size: many
v_call: TRBV20-1
d_call: TRBD1
j_call: TRBJ2-7
cdr3_nt: TGCAGTGCCTCGGACAGGGGTTGGTACGAGCAGTACTTC
cdr3_aa: CSASDRGWYEQYF

clone_size: NA
v_call: TRBV2
d_call: NA
j_call: TRBJ1-1
cdr3_nt: TGTGCCAGCAGTTTGGGTACTCCGATGGAAGCTTTCTTT
cdr3_aa: CASSLGTPMEAFF

clone_size: few
v_call: TRBV20-1
d_call: TRBD2
j_call: TRBJ2-2
cdr3_nt: TGCAGTGCTAGGGGGACTAGCGGGGGCCAGAACACCGGGGAGCTGTTTTTT
cdr3_aa: CSARGTSGGQNTGELFF

clone_size: NA
v_call: TRBV20-1
d_call: NA
j_call: TRBJ1-2
cdr3_nt: TGCAGTGCTAGAGTTTATGGCTACACCTTC
cdr3_aa: CSARVYGYTF

clone_size: NA
v_call: TRBV7-9
d_call: NA
j_call: TRBJ1-5
cdr3_nt: TGTGCCAGCAGCGAACCAGAACAGCCCCAGCATTTT
cdr3_aa: CASSEPEQPQHF

clone_size: NA
v_call: TRBV5-1
d_call: TRBD2
j_call: TRBJ2-3
cdr3_nt: TGCGCCAGCAGCTTGGTAACTAGCGGGACTAGCACAGATACGCAGTATTTT
cdr3_aa: CASSLVTSGTSTDTQYF

clone_size: few
v_call: TRBV20-1
d_call: TRBD2
j_call: TRBJ2-1
cdr3_nt: TGCAGTGCTGGGTCCCCAACTAGCGGGCCTTACAATGAGCAGTTCTTC
cdr3_aa: CSAGSPTSGPYNEQFF

clone_size: many
v_call: TRBV28
d_call: NA
j_call: TRBJ2-6
cdr3_nt: TGTGCCAGCAGTTTTATCAATTTCAAGGCGGCCAACGTCCTGACTTTC
cdr3_aa: CASSFINFKAANVLTF

clone_size: few
v_call: TRBV10-3
d_call: NA
j_call: TRBJ2-3
cdr3_nt: TGTGCCATCAGTGGGAAGGGGGGAGATACGCAGTATTTT
cdr3_aa: CAISGKGGDTQYF

clone_size: NA
v_call: TRBV4-3
d_call: NA
j_call: TRBJ2-3
cdr3_nt: TGCGCCAGCAGCTCAAATCACTTTAGAGGATATACGCAGTATTTT
cdr3_aa: CASSSNHFRGYTQYF

clone_size: few
v_call: TRBV5-1
d_call: NA
j_call: TRBJ2-3
cdr3_nt: TGCGCCAGCAGCTTGCTTCAGGGGCACACAGATACGCAGTATTTT
cdr3_aa: CASSLLQGHTDTQYF

clone_size: many
v_call: TRBV5-1
d_call: NA
j_call: TRBJ1-5
cdr3_nt: TGCGCCAGCAGCTTGGACAGTTTCCAGCCCCAGCATTTT
cdr3_aa: CASSLDSFQPQHF

clone_size: NA
v_call: TRBV5-1
d_call: NA
j_call: TRBJ2-7
cdr3_nt: TGCGCCAGCAGCTTGGACAGGATAGCGTTTTCGGAGACCTACGAGCAGTCCTTC
cdr3_aa: CASSLDRIAFSETYEQSF

clone_size: NA
v_call: TRBV15
d_call: NA
j_call: TRBJ1-1
cdr3_nt: TGTGCCACCAGCACACCAGGACGGAACACTGAAGCTTTCTTT
cdr3_aa: CATSTPGRNTEAFF

clone_size: NA
v_call: TRBV2
d_call: TRBD2
j_call: TRBJ2-5
cdr3_nt: TGTGCCAGCAGTGGGCTAGCGGGACGACGTGGCCAGTACTTC
cdr3_aa: CASSGLAGRRGQYF

clone_size: NA
v_call: TRBV3-1
d_call: NA
j_call: TRBJ2-1
cdr3_nt: TGTGCCAGCAGCCAAGTTCTAACTTCCTCCTACAATGAGCAGTTCTTC
cdr3_aa: CASSQVLTSSYNEQFF

clone_size: many
v_call: TRBV7-9
d_call: TRBD2
j_call: TRBJ2-7
cdr3_nt: TGTGCCAGCAGCTTAGATAGCGGGGGCTACGAGCAGTACTTC
cdr3_aa: CASSLDSGGYEQYF

clone_size: few
v_call: TRBV20-1
d_call: NA
j_call: TRBJ2-2
cdr3_nt: TGCAGTGCCCCTGAGAGGGACACCGGGGAGCTGTTTTTT
cdr3_aa: CSAPERDTGELFF

clone_size: NA
v_call: TRBV9
d_call: NA
j_call: TRBJ2-7
cdr3_nt: TGTGCCAGCAGCGTCGCAGGGTATAACGAGCAGTACTTC
cdr3_aa: CASSVAGYNEQYF

clone_size: many
v_call: TRBV4-3
d_call: TRBD1
j_call: TRBJ2-2
cdr3_nt: TGCGCCAGCAGCCAAGAACCGGGACAGCCAAACACCGGGGAGCTGTTTTTT
cdr3_aa: CASSQEPGQPNTGELFF

clone_size: few
v_call: TRBV20-1
d_call: NA
j_call: TRBJ2-1
cdr3_nt: TGCAGTGCCCCTATAGGGCTTGAGCAGTTCTTC
cdr3_aa: CSAPIGLEQFF

clone_size: few
v_call: TRBV7-2
d_call: TRBD2
j_call: TRBJ2-1
cdr3_nt: TGTGCCAGCAGCCGTAGCGGGAATTCCAATGAGCAGTTCTTC
cdr3_aa: CASSRSGNSNEQFF

clone_size: few
v_call: TRBV2
d_call: TRBD2
j_call: TRBJ2-1
cdr3_nt: TGTGCCTCCTCGGGGGGTCTCGCCAATGAGCAGTTCTTC
cdr3_aa: CASSGGLANEQFF

clone_size: few
v_call: TRBV20-1
d_call: TRBD2
j_call: TRBJ2-7
cdr3_nt: TGCAGTGCTAATGTAGCGGGGGACTACGAGCAGTACTTC
cdr3_aa: CSANVAGDYEQYF

clone_size: many
v_call: TRBV12-3/TRBV12-4
d_call: NA
j_call: TRBJ2-7
cdr3_nt: TGTGCCAGCAGTTTAGGCGGGGCCGGGTACGAGCAGTACTTC
cdr3_aa: CASSLGGAGYEQYF

clone_size: few
v_call: TRBV7-9
d_call: NA
j_call: TRBJ2-4
cdr3_nt: TGTGCCAGCAGCTTTGAGGTGGACATTCAGTACTTC
cdr3_aa: CASSFEVDIQYF

clone_size: few
v_call: TRBV28
d_call: NA
j_call: TRBJ2-7
cdr3_nt: TGTGCCAGCAGTTTTGCCCTGACAGGGTCGGAGGGCTACGAGCAGTACTTC
cdr3_aa: CASSFALTGSEGYEQYF

clone_size: NA
v_call: TRBV12-3/TRBV12-4
d_call: NA
j_call: TRBJ1-2
cdr3_nt: TGTGCCAGCAGTTTAACGGTGTTCGGAGGCTACACCTTC
cdr3_aa: CASSLTVFGGYTF

clone_size: few
v_call: TRBV6-5
d_call: NA
j_call: TRBJ2-7
cdr3_nt: TGTGCCAGCAGTCGGGACCCCCACGAGCAGTACTTC
cdr3_aa: CASSRDPHEQYF

clone_size: few
v_call: TRBV6-2/TRBV6-3
d_call: NA
j_call: TRBJ2-7
cdr3_nt: TGTGCCAGCAGTTACCGGGGCGGAGGACGCTACGAGCAGTACTTC
cdr3_aa: CASSYRGGGRYEQYF

clone_size: NA
v_call: TRBV24-1
d_call: NA
j_call: TRBJ2-7
cdr3_nt: TGTGCCACCAGTGCGCGGGACCGCTACGAGCAGTACTTC
cdr3_aa: CATSARDRYEQYF

clone_size: NA
v_call: TRBV6-1
d_call: TRBD1
j_call: TRBJ2-6
cdr3_nt: TGTGCCAGCAGAACCGAACAGGGGCCCCTCTCTGGGGCCAACGTCCTGACTTTC
cdr3_aa: CASRTEQGPLSGANVLTF

clone_size: few
v_call: TRBV12-3/TRBV12-4
d_call: TRBD1
j_call: TRBJ1-2
cdr3_nt: TGTGCCAGCAGTTCCGGACAGGGATTTAAGGGCTACACCTTC
cdr3_aa: CASSSGQGFKGYTF

clone_size: NA
v_call: TRBV15
d_call: NA
j_call: TRBJ2-3
cdr3_nt: TGTGCCACCAGCAGTCCCGGACGGGCGGACACAGATACGCAGTATTTT
cdr3_aa: CATSSPGRADTDTQYF

clone_size: many
v_call: TRBV29-1
d_call: NA
j_call: TRBJ1-2
cdr3_nt: TGCAGCGTTGTGTCGGTTGGGGGAAGAGACTATGGCTACACCTTC
cdr3_aa: CSVVSVGGRDYGYTF

clone_size: NA
v_call: TRBV20-1
d_call: NA
j_call: TRBJ1-3
cdr3_nt: TGCAGTGCTGGTCAGGCCTTCTCTGGAAACACCATATATTTT
cdr3_aa: CSAGQAFSGNTIYF

clone_size: NA
v_call: TRBV12-3/TRBV12-4
d_call: NA
j_call: TRBJ1-1
cdr3_nt: TGTGCCAGCAGTTTAGCGAGTGGGACCACTGAAGCTTTCTTT
cdr3_aa: CASSLASGTTEAFF

clone_size: NA
v_call: TRBV10-3
d_call: NA
j_call: TRBJ2-7
cdr3_nt: TGTGCCATCAGTGACCCGTCGGGAAGGAGCTCCTACGAGCAGTACTTC
cdr3_aa: CAISDPSGRSSYEQYF

clone_size: NA
v_call: TRBV4-1
d_call: NA
j_call: TRBJ1-5
cdr3_nt: TGCGCCAGCAGCCAAGTCCGGGAGCTTGGAAATCAGCCCCAGCATTTT
cdr3_aa: CASSQVRELGNQPQHF

clone_size: few
v_call: TRBV6-2/TRBV6-3
d_call: TRBD2
j_call: TRBJ2-3
cdr3_nt: TGTGCCACGGGACTAGCGGGAGTGGAAGATACGCAGTATTTT
cdr3_aa: CATGLAGVEDTQYF

clone_size: NA
v_call: TRBV18
d_call: NA
j_call: TRBJ2-7
cdr3_nt: TGTGCCAGCTCACCGGACAGCTACGGGCAGTACTTC
cdr3_aa: CASSPDSYGQYF